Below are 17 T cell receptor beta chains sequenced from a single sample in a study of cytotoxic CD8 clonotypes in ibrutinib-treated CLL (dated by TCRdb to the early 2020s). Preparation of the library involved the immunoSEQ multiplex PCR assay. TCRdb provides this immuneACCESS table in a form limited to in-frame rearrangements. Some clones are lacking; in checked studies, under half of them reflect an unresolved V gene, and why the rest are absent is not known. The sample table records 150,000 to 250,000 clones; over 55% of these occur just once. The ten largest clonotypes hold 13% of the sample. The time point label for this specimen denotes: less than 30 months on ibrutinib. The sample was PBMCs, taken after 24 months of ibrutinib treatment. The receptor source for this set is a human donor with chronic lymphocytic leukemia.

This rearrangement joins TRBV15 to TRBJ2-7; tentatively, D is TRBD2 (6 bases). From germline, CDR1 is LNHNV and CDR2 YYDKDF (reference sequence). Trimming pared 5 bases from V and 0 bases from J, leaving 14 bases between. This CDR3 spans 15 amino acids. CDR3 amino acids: CATSGGGDSSYEQYF. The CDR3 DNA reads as TGTGCCACCAGCGGGGGAGGAGATAGCTCCTACGAGCAGTACTTC.

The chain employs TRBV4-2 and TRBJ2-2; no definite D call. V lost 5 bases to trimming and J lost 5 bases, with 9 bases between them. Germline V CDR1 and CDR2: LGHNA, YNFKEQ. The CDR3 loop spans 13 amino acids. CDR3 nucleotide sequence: TGTGCCAGCAGCAACCTAGGGACCGGGGAGCTGTTTTTT. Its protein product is CASSNLGTGELFF.

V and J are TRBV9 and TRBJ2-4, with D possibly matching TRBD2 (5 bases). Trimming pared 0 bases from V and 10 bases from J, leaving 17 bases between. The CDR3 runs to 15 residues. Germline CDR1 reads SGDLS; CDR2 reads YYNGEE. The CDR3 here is CASSVGVSEGRIQYF. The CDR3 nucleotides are TGTGCCAGCAGCGTAGGGGTTAGTGAGGGAAGAATTCAGTACTTC. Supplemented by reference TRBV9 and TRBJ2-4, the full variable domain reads DSGVTQTPKHLITATGQRVTLRCSPRSGDLSVYWYQQSLDQGLQFLIQYYNGEERAKGNILERFSAQQFPDLHSELNLSSLELGDSALYFCASSVGVSEGRIQYFGAGTRLSVL.

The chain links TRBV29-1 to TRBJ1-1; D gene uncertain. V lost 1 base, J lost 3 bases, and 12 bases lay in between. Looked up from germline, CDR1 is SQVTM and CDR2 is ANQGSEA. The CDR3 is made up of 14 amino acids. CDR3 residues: CSVEGGILDTEAFF. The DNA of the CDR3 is TGCAGCGTTGAAGGGGGAATTTTGGACACTGAAGCTTTCTTT.

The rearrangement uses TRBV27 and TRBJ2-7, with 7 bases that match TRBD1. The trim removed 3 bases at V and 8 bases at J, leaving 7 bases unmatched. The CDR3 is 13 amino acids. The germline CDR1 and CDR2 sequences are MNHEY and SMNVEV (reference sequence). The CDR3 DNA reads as TGTGCCAGCAGTTTCGGACAGGACAAGCAGCAGTACTTC. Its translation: CASSFGQDKQQYF.

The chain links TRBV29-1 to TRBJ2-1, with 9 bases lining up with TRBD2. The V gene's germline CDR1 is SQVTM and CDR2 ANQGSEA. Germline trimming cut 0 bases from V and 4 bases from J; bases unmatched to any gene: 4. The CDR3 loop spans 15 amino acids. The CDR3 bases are TGCAGCGTTGAAGAGGGCGGGAGGGGGTACAATGAGCAGTTCTTC. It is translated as CSVEEGGRGYNEQFF.

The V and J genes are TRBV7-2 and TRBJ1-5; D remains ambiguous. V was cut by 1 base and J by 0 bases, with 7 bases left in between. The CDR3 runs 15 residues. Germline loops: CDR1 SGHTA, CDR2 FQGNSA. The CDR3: CASSLDGRSNQPQHF. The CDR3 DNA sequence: TGTGCCAGCAGCTTAGATGGGCGTAGCAATCAGCCCCAGCATTTT.

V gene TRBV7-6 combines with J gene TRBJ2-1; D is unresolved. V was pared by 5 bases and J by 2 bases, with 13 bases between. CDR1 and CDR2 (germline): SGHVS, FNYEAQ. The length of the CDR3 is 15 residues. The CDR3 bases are TGTGCCAGCAGCCCCGTTGTAGGTCCCTACAATGAGCAGTTCTTC. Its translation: CASSPVVGPYNEQFF.

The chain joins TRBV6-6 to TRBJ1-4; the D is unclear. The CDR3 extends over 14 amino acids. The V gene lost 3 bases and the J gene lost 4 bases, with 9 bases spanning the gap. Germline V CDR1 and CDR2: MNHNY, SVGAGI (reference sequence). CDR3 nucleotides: TGTGCCAGCAGTTATATATCGGGTAATGAAAAACTGTTTTTT. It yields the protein CASSYISGNEKLFF.

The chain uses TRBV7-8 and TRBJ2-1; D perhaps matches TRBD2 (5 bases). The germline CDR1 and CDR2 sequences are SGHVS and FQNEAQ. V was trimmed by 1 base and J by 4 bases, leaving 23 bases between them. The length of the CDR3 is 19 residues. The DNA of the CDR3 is TGTGCCAGCAGCTTAGGTGGCGGAGCCGGTACTAGAGGGTACAATGAGCAGTTCTTC. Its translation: CASSLGGGAGTRGYNEQFF.

CDR3 nucleotides: TGTGCCAGCAGCCAAGTTGCGAGGGGGGTCTACGAGCAGTACTTC. Amino acid sequence: CASSQVARGVYEQYF. The chain has TRBV14 and TRBJ2-7; D may correspond to TRBD1 or TRBD2 (6 bases each). The CDR3 loop spans 15 amino acids. Germline values: CDR1 SGHDN, CDR2 FVKESK. Trimming removed 1 base from V and 3 bases from J, with 13 bases in between.

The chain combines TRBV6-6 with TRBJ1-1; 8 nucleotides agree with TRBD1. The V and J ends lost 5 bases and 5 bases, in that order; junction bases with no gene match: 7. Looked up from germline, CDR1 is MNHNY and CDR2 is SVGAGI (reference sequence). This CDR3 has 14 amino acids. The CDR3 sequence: CASSTGQGGTEAFF. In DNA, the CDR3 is TGTGCCAGCAGTACCGGACAGGGTGGAACTGAAGCTTTCTTT.

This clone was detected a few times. Here the CDR3 DNA reads TGTGCCACCAGCCGACTAGCGGCAAGCACCGGGGAGCTGTTTTTT. This gives the protein CATSRLAASTGELFF. The chain joins TRBV15 to TRBJ2-2; 9 positions match TRBD2. V trimming: 5 bases; J trimming: 4 bases; junction bases outside the gene matches: 5. CDR1 and CDR2 from the germline V gene are LNHNV and YYDKDF (reference sequence). The CDR3 spans 15 residues. Drawing the rest from reference TRBV15 and TRBJ2-2, the complete variable domain is DAMVIQNPRYQVTQFGKPVTLSCSQTLNHNVMYWYQQKSSQAPKLLFHYYDKDFNNEADTPDNFQSRRPNTSFCFLDIRSPGLGDTAMYLCATSRLAASTGELFFGEGSRLTVL.

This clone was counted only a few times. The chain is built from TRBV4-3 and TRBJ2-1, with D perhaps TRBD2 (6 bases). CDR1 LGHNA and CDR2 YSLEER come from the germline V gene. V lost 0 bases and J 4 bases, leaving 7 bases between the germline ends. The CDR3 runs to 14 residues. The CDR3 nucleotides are TGCGCCAGCAGCCAAGACCTAGCGTACAATGAGCAGTTCTTC. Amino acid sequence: CASSQDLAYNEQFF.

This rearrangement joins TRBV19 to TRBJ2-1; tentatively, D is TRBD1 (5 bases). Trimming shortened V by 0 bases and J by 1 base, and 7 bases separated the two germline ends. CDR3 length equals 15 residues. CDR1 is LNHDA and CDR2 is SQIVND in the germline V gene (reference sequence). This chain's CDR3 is CASSIDRESYNEQFF. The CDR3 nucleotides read TGTGCCAGTAGTATAGACAGGGAATCCTACAATGAGCAGTTCTTC.

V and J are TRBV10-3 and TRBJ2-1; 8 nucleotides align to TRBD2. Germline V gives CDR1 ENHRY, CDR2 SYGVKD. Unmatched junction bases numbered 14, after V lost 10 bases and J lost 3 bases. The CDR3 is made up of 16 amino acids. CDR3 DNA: TGTGCCACGCTAACCACTAGCGGAAAGATCTACAATGAGCAGTTCTTC. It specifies CATLTTSGKIYNEQFF.

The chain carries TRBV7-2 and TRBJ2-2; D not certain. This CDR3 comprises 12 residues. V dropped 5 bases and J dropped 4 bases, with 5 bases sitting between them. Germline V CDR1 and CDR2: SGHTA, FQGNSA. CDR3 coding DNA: TGTGCCAGCAGCAAACCCACCGGGGAGCTGTTTTTT. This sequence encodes CASSKPTGELFF.